Listed here are 28 T cell receptor beta chains from one sample, sequenced in a study of blood T cells in healthy people across ages. Primed by a sample-barcoded 5' primer and a J-beta primer mix, a second PCR proceeded for 7 to 11 cycles. In TCRdb, the 5' RACE reads were re-called with MiXCR into one record per CDR3 protein. There are about 970,000 distinct CDR3 sequences in the sample; roughly 51% occur only once, and around a fifth lies in the top ten. The sample was blood. These TCRs come from an older woman in good health.

V is TRBV28 and J is TRBJ2-1; D remains ambiguous. Trimming cost V 3 bases and J 12 bases, with 9 bases left between them. The V gene's germline CDR1 is MDHEN and CDR2 SYDVKM. CDR3 length: 11 amino acids. CDR3 sequence reads: CASSLFPLQFF. CDR3 nucleotide sequence: TGTGCCAGCAGTTTGTTCCCGTTGCAGTTCTTC.

This clonotype appeared once. V gene TRBV25-1 combines with J gene TRBJ1-2; 7 nucleotides align to TRBD1. This CDR3 region has 14 residues. CDR1 and CDR2 (germline): MGHDK, SYGVNS. V shed 0 bases and J 12 bases; nucleotides not matched to a gene: 10. CDR3 loop: CASSEYEGAGGHTF. The CDR3 nucleotides are TGTGCCAGCAGTGAATATGAGGGGGCTGGAGGCCACACCTTC.

In its sample, this clonotype was seen many times. The rearrangement links TRBV19 to TRBJ2-7; perhaps TRBD1 as D (6 bases). Germline-derived CDR1 and CDR2 are LNHDA and SQIVND (reference sequence). This CDR3 contains 16 residues. V lost 2 bases and J 3 bases, leaving 17 bases between the germline ends. The CDR3 is CASSILTQGPYYEQYF. The CDR3 nucleotides are TGTGCCAGTAGTATACTCACCCAGGGGCCATACTACGAGCAGTACTTC.

The chain links TRBV2 to TRBJ2-3; the D gene is possibly TRBD2 (7 bases). The CDR3 contains 15 residues. Trimming left V 8 bases short and J 4 bases short, with 19 bases between. In germline, CDR1 is SNHLY, CDR2 FYNNEI. The CDR3: CASSRNAGAADTQYF. The CDR3 nucleotides are TGTGCCAGCTCCCGCAACGCGGGGGCTGCAGATACGCAGTATTTT.

This clonotype came up a few times. The chain combines TRBV7-2 with TRBJ2-3; the D is unclear. The ends were cut back, 6 bases at V and 4 bases at J, with 11 bases in the middle. CDR1 is SGHTA and CDR2 is FQGNSA in the germline V gene. The CDR3 has 13 amino acids. CDR3 region: CASSTVRADTQYF. The CDR3 region has the DNA TGTGCCAGCAGTACGGTTCGAGCAGATACGCAGTATTTT. The full variable domain, with the rest looked up from reference TRBV7-2 and TRBJ2-3, is GAGVSQSPSNKVTEKGKDVELRCDPISGHTALYWYRQSLGQGLEFLIYFQGNSAPDKSGLPSDRFSAERTGGSVSTLTIQRTQQEDSAVYLCASSTVRADTQYFGPGTRLTVL.

The chain combines TRBV12-3 or TRBV12-4 with TRBJ1-2; possible D gene TRBD1, 6 bases. This CDR3 region has 16 residues. Between the trimmed V and J ends, which lost 9 bases and 4 bases, there was a span of 24 bases. This chain's CDR3 is CASTLAGGQMTYGYTF. The DNA for the CDR3 is TGTGCCAGTACCTTAGCCGGGGGGCAGATGACCTATGGCTACACCTTC.

The CDR3: CSARGGTNTEAFF. The CDR3 DNA sequence: TGCAGTGCCCGGGGCGGGACGAACACTGAAGCTTTCTTT. This chain uses TRBV20-1 with TRBJ1-1; TRBD1 is a possible D gene (5 bases). Germline-derived CDR1 and CDR2 are DFQATT and SNEGSKA (reference sequence). The germline V and J ends were trimmed by 6 bases and 1 base, with 12 bases remaining between them. The CDR3 length is 13 residues.

This clonotype was found a few times. V and J are TRBV18 and TRBJ1-5, with a tentative D call TRBD1 (6 bases). Germline V gene data show CDR1 as KGHSH and CDR2 as LQKENI. Trimming cost V 1 base and J 2 bases, with 15 bases left between them. There are 17 residues in the CDR3. The CDR3 protein is CASSPQGGGEGNQPQHF. The CDR3, as DNA: TGTGCCAGCTCACCACAGGGAGGGGGAGAGGGCAATCAGCCCCAGCATTTT.

V gene TRBV25-1 combines with J gene TRBJ2-2; perhaps D is TRBD1 or TRBD2 (5 bases each). In germline, CDR1 is MGHDK, CDR2 SYGVNS. The CDR3 is made up of 15 amino acids. The V end lost 4 bases, the J end lost 3 bases, and 12 bases lay between the germline ends. CDR3 DNA sequence: TGTGCCAGCAGTGTAGGGACGCAGCACACCGGGGAGCTGTTTTTT. As protein: CASSVGTQHTGELFF.

The V call is TRBV27, the J call TRBJ2-7; 9 nucleotides line up with TRBD2. Trimming cost V 6 bases and J 4 bases; bases outside gene matches: 7. The germline V gene has CDR1 MNHEY and CDR2 SMNVEV (reference sequence). CDR3 length: 14 residues. CDR3 residues: CASSEGLAPYEQYF. The CDR3 DNA is TGTGCCAGCAGCGAGGGACTAGCCCCATACGAGCAGTACTTC.

Written as DNA, the CDR3 is TGTGCCAGCAGCGTCGGGACGACAGGGGTCGAGACCCAGTACTTC. This encodes CASSVGTTGVETQYF. The J gene is TRBJ2-5, the V gene TRBV9; the match to TRBD1 covers 8 bases. Looked up from germline, CDR1 is SGDLS and CDR2 is YYNGEE. The CDR3 extends over 15 amino acids. J lost 5 bases, V lost 2 bases, and 8 bases had no gene match.

This clonotype has just one count. The chain combines TRBV5-1 with TRBJ2-5; 7 bases agree with TRBD1. CDR1 is SGHRS, CDR2 YFSETQ, per germline. Unmatched junction bases numbered 5, after V lost 4 bases and J lost 2 bases. This CDR3 is 14 amino acids long. The CDR3 DNA is TGCGCCAGCAGCGAGGGACAGTATCAAGAGACCCAGTACTTC. It translates to CASSEGQYQETQYF.

This clonotype appeared a few times. This sequence joins TRBV28 and TRBJ2-4; D is unresolved. This CDR3 is 14 amino acids long. Germline values: CDR1 MDHEN, CDR2 SYDVKM. V lost 6 bases to trimming and J lost 1 base, with 10 bases between them. The CDR3 protein is CASSPPRAKNIQYF. CDR3 coding DNA: TGTGCCAGCAGCCCCCCCAGGGCCAAAAACATTCAGTACTTC.

V gene TRBV7-3 combines with J gene TRBJ2-1; TRBD2 aligns across 8 bases. This CDR3 region has 15 residues. Trimming removed 2 bases from V and 13 bases from J; junction bases left unmatched: 13. CDR1 SGHTA and CDR2 FQGTGA come from the germline V gene. The CDR3 spells CASSLGSGLAVLQFF. The CDR3 coding sequence is TGTGCCAGCAGCTTAGGTTCCGGACTAGCCGTCCTTCAGTTCTTC.

The rearrangement links TRBV20-1 to TRBJ2-1; 9 bases map to TRBD2. Trimming cost V 0 bases and J 8 bases; bases outside gene matches: 11. The CDR3 is 16 amino acids. Germline V lookup: CDR1 DFQATT, CDR2 SNEGSKA (reference sequence). CDR3 residues: CSARDSGIAGVYEQFF. In DNA, the CDR3 is TGCAGTGCTAGAGATAGTGGGATAGCGGGAGTCTATGAGCAGTTCTTC.

In regard to this clonotype: A read error may account for a junction end that differs from germline. The chain recombines TRBV5-1 with TRBJ2-1, with 8 bases identical to TRBD2. Germline CDR1 is SGHRS and CDR2 is YFSETQ. This CDR3 is built from 17 residues. This chain's CDR3 is CASSPRSRSGGPDEKFF. The CDR3 nucleotides are TGCGCCAGCAGCCCAAGGTCAAGGTCGGGAGGGCCGGATGAGAAGTTCTTC.

This clonotype showed up just a few times. The chain joins TRBV30 to TRBJ2-7, with D hard to call. The germline V and J ends were trimmed by 1 base and 2 bases, with 6 bases remaining between them. Germline CDR1 reads GTSNPN; CDR2 reads SVGIG (reference sequence). The CDR3 length is 12 residues. CDR3 sequence (DNA): TGTGCCTGGAGTGCCGGTCCCTACGAGCAGTACTTC. Translation: CAWSAGPYEQYF.

The chain carries TRBV28 and TRBJ2-1; tentatively, D is TRBD1 (5 bases). Germline CDR1 and CDR2: MDHEN and SYDVKM. This CDR3 has 15 amino acids. V lost 1 base and J 9 bases, leaving 16 bases between the germline ends. CDR3 nucleotide sequence: TGTGCCAGCAGTTTATTCAGGGCTCCTTTCAGTGAGCAGTTCTTC. This translates into CASSLFRAPFSEQFF.

The CDR3 reads CASSGQLKLFF. CDR3 bases: TGTGCCAGCAGTGGACAGCTAAAACTGTTTTTT. This chain uses TRBV2 with TRBJ1-4; possible D gene TRBD1, 5 bases. Deletions cut 4 bases from V and 10 bases from J, with 7 bases between. This CDR3 region has 11 residues. Germline V lookup: CDR1 SNHLY, CDR2 FYNNEI.

This clonotype turned up a few times. The V gene is TRBV27, the J gene TRBJ1-2, with 8 bases that match TRBD1. This CDR3 spans 15 amino acids. Germline V gives CDR1 MNHEY, CDR2 SMNVEV (reference sequence). Unmatched junction bases numbered 6, after V lost 4 bases and J lost 2 bases. The CDR3 coding sequence is TGTGCCAGCAGTTCCTACCGGGACAGGAACTATGGCTACACCTTC. Amino acids: CASSSYRDRNYGYTF.

This chain joins TRBV20-1 and TRBJ2-5; D is unclear. Near its end, the DNA agrees better with TRBJ2-7, so the J call may be wrong. This CDR3 contains 13 residues. Germline CDR1 reads DFQATT; CDR2 reads SNEGSKA (reference sequence). CDR3 amino acids: CSAPDARRHEQYF. CDR3 DNA: TGCAGTGCTCCTGACGCGAGGAGACACGAGCAGTACTTC.

The J gene is TRBJ1-4, the V gene TRBV27, with a possible D match to TRBD1 (6 bases). The CDR3 covers 16 residues. Germline V CDR1 and CDR2: MNHEY, SMNVEV (reference sequence). V was shortened by 4 bases and J by 8 bases, with 20 bases between the two germline ends. CDR3 amino acids: CASSSNLQGGYEKLFF. CDR3 nucleotides: TGTGCCAGCAGTTCTAATCTACAGGGCGGCTACGAAAAACTGTTTTTT.

This rearrangement joins TRBV29-1 to TRBJ2-1; TRBD2 agrees at 11 bases. V lost 8 bases to trimming and J lost 1 base; unmatched junction nucleotides: 13. Germline V gene sequence: CDR1 SQVTM, CDR2 ANQGSEA. The CDR3 covers 17 residues. CDR3 DNA: TGCAGCTCCACGGAACTAGCGGGAGATATATCCTACAATGAGCAGTTCTTC. Encoded protein: CSSTELAGDISYNEQFF.

This clonotype came up once. This sequence joins TRBV24-1 and TRBJ1-2, with D tentatively TRBD1 (5 bases). Germline V gives CDR1 KGHDR, CDR2 SFDVKD. The CDR3 is 13 amino acids. Between the trimmed V and J ends, which lost 4 bases and 7 bases, there was a span of 12 bases. The CDR3 sequence: CATSENRFGGYTF. DNA of the CDR3: TGTGCCACCAGTGAGAACAGGTTTGGTGGCTACACCTTC.

The rearrangement uses TRBV12-3 or TRBV12-4 and TRBJ2-3, with 12 positions matching TRBD2. With 6 bases clipped from V and 1 base from J, the junction kept 8 bases outside the gene matches. The CDR3 sequence is 17 residues long. As DNA, the CDR3 is TGTGCCAGCAGCCGAAGCCGACTAGCGGGAGGCACAGATACGCAGTATTTT. Protein: CASSRSRLAGGTDTQYF.

This chain uses TRBV7-9 with TRBJ2-3; D is possibly TRBD2 (5 bases). This CDR3 is built from 15 residues. Germline CDR1 is SEHNR and CDR2 is FQNEAQ (reference sequence). V lost 3 bases and J lost 0, with 10 bases in between. The CDR3 loop is CASSLRAPSTDTQYF. CDR3 nucleotides: TGTGCCAGCAGCTTGCGGGCCCCGAGCACAGATACGCAGTATTTT.

The rearrangement links TRBV18 to TRBJ2-7, with 7 bases aligning to TRBD2. Germline CDR1 reads KGHSH; CDR2 reads LQKENI. This CDR3 spans 15 amino acids. With 3 bases clipped from V and 3 bases from J, the junction kept 8 bases outside the gene matches. The CDR3 region is CASSPSLAESYEQYF. CDR3 nucleotide sequence: TGTGCCAGCTCACCTTCTCTAGCGGAAAGCTACGAGCAGTACTTC.

In this sample, this clonotype turned up a few times. This chain joins TRBV29-1 and TRBJ1-1; the D is unclear. The CDR3 totals 12 residues. Germline V CDR1 and CDR2: SQVTM, ANQGSEA. V shed 5 bases and J shed 1 base, with 8 bases lying between them. The chain's CDR3 is CSVSAANTEAFF. The CDR3 nucleotides read TGCAGCGTTAGCGCAGCGAACACTGAAGCTTTCTTT.